One T cell receptor beta chain is described in this entry. With 3 bases clipped from V and 4 bases from J, the junction kept 5 bases outside the gene matches. Germline CDR1 SQVTM, CDR2 ANQGSEA. The CDR3 extends over 13 amino acids. Researchers amplified the TCR beta CDR3 regions from RNA transcripts. When the TCR CDR3 underwent first-round RT-PCR, the HTBI primer set was used. TCRdb re-derived calls from the multiplex PCR reads in MiXCR, one entry per CDR3 protein. The table includes about 590,000 distinct CDR3 sequences, 14% detected once. This entry is derived from a study of T cells in Graves' hyperthyroidism and ophthalmopathy.

The V gene is TRBV29-1, the J gene TRBJ1-2; TRBD1 agrees at 7 bases. This TCR was recovered from a woman under 30 with Graves' ophthalmopathy. The sequenced sample was blood. The CDR3 reads CSVDVQGVYGYTF. CDR3 in DNA: TGCAGCGTTGATGTTCAGGGGGTCTATGGCTACACCTTC.